Each of the 30 T cell receptor beta chains below was sequenced from the same sample in a study of blood T cell repertoires in COVID-19. Sequenced by immunoSEQ multiplex PCR; TCRdb stores in-frame clones only, minus some. The data show about 310,000 clones, about nine tenths seen once. Material: peripheral blood. All receptors come from a man in his fifties with active or convalescent COVID-19.

J is TRBJ2-1 and V is TRBV6-1; 7 bases are a match to TRBD2. Unmatched junction bases numbered 6, after V lost 2 bases and J lost 2 bases. The germline CDR1 and CDR2 sequences are MNHNS and SASEGT. This CDR3 has 16 residues. CDR3 amino acids: CASSELAGLTYNEQFF. The CDR3 coding sequence is TGTGCCAGCAGTGAATTAGCGGGCCTAACCTACAATGAGCAGTTCTTC.

The chain uses TRBV6-6 and TRBJ2-7; D remains unclear. CDR1 is MNHNY, CDR2 SVGAGI, per germline (reference sequence). V lost 5 bases, J lost 7 bases, and 9 bases lay in between. The CDR3 is 11 residues long. The CDR3 is CASSANLEQYF. The CDR3 nucleotides read TGTGCCAGCAGTGCCAACTTGGAGCAGTACTTC.

The J gene is TRBJ2-3, the V gene TRBV5-1; TRBD2 matches at 14 bases. With 4 bases clipped from V and 2 bases from J, the junction kept 6 bases outside the gene matches. The CDR3 consists of 17 residues. CDR1 and CDR2 from the germline V gene are SGHRS and YFSETQ. In nucleotides, the CDR3 is TGCGCCAGCAGCCCACCGGGACTAGCGGGGGCCACAGATACGCAGTATTTT. This sequence encodes CASSPPGLAGATDTQYF.

The V gene is TRBV5-5, the J gene TRBJ1-2, with TRBD1 matching over 11 bases. From germline, CDR1 is SGHKS and CDR2 YYEKEE (reference sequence). The CDR3 contains 15 residues. The trim removed 0 bases at V and 7 bases at J, leaving 5 bases unmatched. CDR3 amino acids: CASSLGTGQGVGYTF. The CDR3 nucleotides read TGTGCCAGCAGCTTGGGGACGGGACAGGGGGTTGGCTACACCTTC.

For the CDR3, the DNA is TGTGCCAGCAGCTCTTTGCGCAGGACAGGGGCGGGAAACACCATATATTTT. Protein sequence: CASSSLRRTGAGNTIYF. The chain is built from TRBV11-2 and TRBJ1-3; 9 bases line up with TRBD1. CDR1 SGHAT and CDR2 FQNNGV come from the germline V gene. V was pared by 4 bases and J by 4 bases, with 11 bases of the junction left unmatched. The CDR3 has 17 amino acids.

The J gene is TRBJ1-5, the V gene TRBV2; possible D gene TRBD1, 6 bases. The V end was cut by 1 base, the J end by 3 bases, with 7 bases between. Germline V gene lookup returns CDR1 SNHLY and CDR2 FYNNEI. The CDR3 is 14 residues long. The CDR3 DNA reads as TGTGCCAGCAGTGAAGACAGGGCCAATCAGCCCCAGCATTTT. It translates to CASSEDRANQPQHF.

The chain joins TRBV19 to TRBJ2-1; 10 nucleotides align to TRBD1. Trimming took 7 bases from V and 9 from J; bases not matched to a gene: 12. CDR1 LNHDA and CDR2 SQIVND come from the germline V gene (reference sequence). The CDR3 runs 15 residues. CDR3 sequence (DNA): TGTGCCAGTACCCACCGGGACAGGGGAACGGGTGAGCAGTTCTTC. Translation gives CASTHRDRGTGEQFF.

The rearrangement joins TRBV5-6 to TRBJ2-6; 7 nucleotides align to TRBD2. J gave up 4 bases and V 3 bases, and 10 bases lay outside the gene matches. There are 17 residues in the CDR3. The germline CDR1 and CDR2 sequences are SGHDT and YYEEEE. CDR3 bases: TGTGCCAGCAGCTGGGGGGGGGAGTCGTACGGGGCCAACGTCCTGACTTTC. Translation gives CASSWGGESYGANVLTF.

The V and J genes are TRBV9 and TRBJ2-1; tentative D call: TRBD1 (6 bases). Germline V CDR1 and CDR2: SGDLS, YYNGEE. The CDR3 extends over 15 amino acids. The V end lost 4 bases, the J end lost 4 bases, and 15 bases lay between the germline ends. The CDR3 nucleotides are TGTGCCAGCAGCCCACGGGACACCCCATACAATGAGCAGTTCTTC. It translates to CASSPRDTPYNEQFF.

V gene TRBV7-8 combines with J gene TRBJ2-7, with a tentative D call TRBD2 (7 bases). The CDR3 contains 17 residues. Between the trimmed V and J ends, which lost 4 bases and 3 bases, there was a span of 22 bases. The germline V gene has CDR1 SGHVS and CDR2 FQNEAQ. This CDR3 reads CASSSTSWVGGLYEQYF. In nucleotides, the CDR3 is TGTGCCAGCAGCTCGACTAGCTGGGTCGGGGGGCTCTACGAGCAGTACTTC.

The rearrangement uses TRBV5-4 and TRBJ2-5, with a possible D match to TRBD2 (5 bases). Germline loops: CDR1 SGHNT, CDR2 YYREEE (reference sequence). The CDR3 extends over 14 amino acids. V lost 0 bases, J lost 2 bases, and 8 bases lay in between. This CDR3 reads CASSLGWEQETQYF. The CDR3 DNA reads as TGTGCCAGCAGCTTGGGATGGGAGCAAGAGACCCAGTACTTC.

The genes are TRBV4-3 and TRBJ2-1; 8 bases are a match to TRBD2. The V segment lost 4 bases and the J segment 0 bases; nucleotides outside the gene matches: 5. From germline, CDR1 is LGHNA and CDR2 YSLEER. The CDR3 covers 16 residues. CDR3 nucleotides: TGCGCCAGCAGCCGAGTAGCGGGGAGCTCCTACAATGAGCAGTTCTTC. Its translation: CASSRVAGSSYNEQFF.

The rearrangement uses TRBV4-1 and TRBJ1-5, with a weak D call TRBD1 (6 bases). Germline V gene sequence: CDR1 MGHRA, CDR2 YSYEKL. CDR3 length: 16 residues. Trimming took 1 base from V and 0 from J, leaving 10 bases between them. CDR3 in DNA: TGCGCCAGCAGCCAAGGGACAGCTTATAGCAATCAGCCCCAGCATTTT. Its protein product is CASSQGTAYSNQPQHF.

V usage is TRBV4-2 and J usage is TRBJ1-4, with D maybe TRBD1 (6 bases). Trimming left V 1 base short and J 8 bases short, with 8 bases between. The CDR3 length is 13 residues. From germline, CDR1 is LGHNA and CDR2 YNFKEQ. The CDR3 spells CASSQADREKLFF. For the CDR3, the DNA is TGTGCCAGCAGCCAAGCGGACAGAGAAAAACTGTTTTTT.

CDR3 sequence (DNA): TGTGCCAGCTCACCAGGCGGAGGGAACACCGGGGAGCTGTTTTTT. It yields the protein CASSPGGGNTGELFF. This chain connects TRBV18 to TRBJ2-2, with D maybe TRBD2 (5 bases). Germline V lookup: CDR1 KGHSH, CDR2 LQKENI. This CDR3 has 15 amino acids. V dropped 2 bases and J dropped 1 base, with 8 bases sitting between them.

The rearrangement links TRBV28 to TRBJ1-1; perhaps TRBD1 as D (6 bases). Germline CDR1 reads MDHEN; CDR2 reads SYDVKM. V lost 5 bases to trimming and J lost 1 base, with 14 bases between them. This CDR3 region has 15 residues. The CDR3 coding sequence is TGTGCCAGCAGTCCAAACCAGGGGTGGAACACTGAAGCTTTCTTT. Its protein is CASSPNQGWNTEAFF.

V gene TRBV29-1 combines with J gene TRBJ1-2; D ambiguous. Trimming took 2 bases from V and 5 from J, leaving 6 bases between them. Germline CDR1 is SQVTM and CDR2 is ANQGSEA. There are 11 residues in the CDR3. The CDR3 DNA reads TGCAGCGTTGAACCTACGTATGGCTACACCTTC. Residues: CSVEPTYGYTF.

The V call is TRBV27, the J call TRBJ1-5; D is perhaps TRBD1 (5 bases). The CDR3 extends over 16 amino acids. The germline V and J ends were trimmed by 5 bases and 0 bases, with 14 bases remaining between them. CDR1 and CDR2 from the germline V gene are MNHEY and SMNVEV (reference sequence). The CDR3 protein is CASSPRQTYSNQPQHF. The DNA for the CDR3 is TGTGCCAGCAGTCCCCGACAGACATATAGCAATCAGCCCCAGCATTTT.

The chain couples TRBV28 to TRBJ1-4, with TRBD1 as a possible D gene (6 bases). V was shortened by 3 bases and J by 7 bases, with 15 bases between the two germline ends. Germline CDR1 MDHEN, CDR2 SYDVKM. This CDR3 spans 15 amino acids. CDR3 DNA: TGTGCCAGCAGTTTCAACAGGGAAGGAGGTGAAAAACTGTTTTTT. Its translation: CASSFNREGGEKLFF.

The V call is TRBV19, the J call TRBJ2-2; D possibly corresponds to TRBD1 (5 bases). The CDR3 runs 16 residues. Germline CDR1 reads LNHDA; CDR2 reads SQIVND (reference sequence). Trimming stripped 5 bases from V and 6 bases from J, with 19 bases between. CDR3 sequence (DNA): TGTGCCAGTAGTTCCCGGTATTCCAGGGAATCCGGGGAGCTGTTTTTT. Translating gives CASSSRYSRESGELFF.

This chain links TRBV19 with TRBJ1-2; tentatively, D is TRBD1 (5 bases). The V and J ends lost 8 bases and 2 bases respectively, with 12 bases between them. Germline CDR1 LNHDA, CDR2 SQIVND (reference sequence). The CDR3 is made up of 13 amino acids. The CDR3 coding sequence is TGTGCCAGTCAGGCTCGGGGGAACTATGGCTACACCTTC. Its protein product is CASQARGNYGYTF.

This clone was found a few times. This chain uses TRBV27 with TRBJ1-4; a possible D gene is TRBD1 (6 bases). This CDR3 is 15 amino acids long. Germline V CDR1 and CDR2: MNHEY, SMNVEV (reference sequence). V gave up 8 bases and J gave up 5 bases, with 18 bases separating them. In DNA, the CDR3 is TGTGCCAGCGCCGCAGCCGGGACACTAAATGAAAAACTGTTTTTT. Amino acid sequence: CASAAAGTLNEKLFF.

V and J are TRBV2 and TRBJ2-4; no clear D gene. Germline lookup yields CDR1 SNHLY and CDR2 FYNNEI. The CDR3 loop spans 15 amino acids. V shed 1 base and J shed 4 bases, with 11 bases lying between them. CDR3 protein: CASSEGARTKNIQYF. The DNA for the CDR3 is TGTGCCAGCAGTGAAGGGGCCAGAACTAAAAACATTCAGTACTTC.

This clone occurred a few times. V and J are TRBV19 and TRBJ1-2, with TRBD1 matching 7 bases. The CDR3 has 15 amino acids. Germline CDR1 reads LNHDA; CDR2 reads SQIVND (reference sequence). Unmatched junction bases numbered 7, after V lost 5 bases and J lost 1 base. In nucleotides, the CDR3 is TGTGCCAGTAGTCCGGGACAGTGGAATAACTATGGCTACACCTTC. This sequence encodes CASSPGQWNNYGYTF.

The rearrangement uses TRBV28 and TRBJ2-5; 9 bases are a match to TRBD1. This CDR3 has 14 residues. Germline V gene data show CDR1 as MDHEN and CDR2 as SYDVKM. Germline trimming cut 5 bases from V and 5 bases from J; bases unmatched to any gene: 6. The CDR3 DNA reads TGTGCCAGCAGTCGACAGGGGGTAAGGGAGACCCAGTACTTC. It is translated as CASSRQGVRETQYF.

This clone was seen more than once but under ten times. The chain uses TRBV27 and TRBJ2-1; the D gene is possibly TRBD1 (5 bases). Trimming removed 5 bases at V and 9 bases at J, with 20 bases between. The CDR3 covers 15 residues. Germline V lookup: CDR1 MNHEY, CDR2 SMNVEV (reference sequence). CDR3 coding DNA: TGTGCCAGCAGTCCCCCCCCCTCGCAGGGTGGTGAGCAGTTCTTC. It encodes CASSPPPSQGGEQFF.

The J gene is TRBJ1-5, the V gene TRBV11-2; D uncertain. CDR1 and CDR2 from the germline V gene are SGHAT and FQNNGV. Deletions cut 0 bases from V and 4 bases from J, with 4 bases between. CDR3 length: 13 residues. The CDR3 here is CASSLDRNQPQHF. As DNA, the CDR3 is TGTGCCAGCAGCTTAGACAGGAATCAGCCCCAGCATTTT.

The rearrangement joins TRBV7-3 to TRBJ2-2; 7 positions agree with TRBD2. This CDR3 is 17 amino acids long. V trimming: 5 bases; J trimming: 2 bases; junction bases outside the gene matches: 11. Germline assignment: CDR1 SGHTA and CDR2 FQGTGA. For the CDR3, the DNA is TGTGCCAGCAGCCCCCAGGGTAGCGGGTTAAACACCGGGGAGCTGTTTTTT. Its translation is CASSPQGSGLNTGELFF.

The gene calls are TRBV7-3 and TRBJ1-6; 9 bases agree with TRBD1. J was trimmed by 7 bases and V by 6 bases; bases with no gene match: 7. The germline CDR1 and CDR2 sequences are SGHTA and FQGTGA. The CDR3 spans 15 residues. CDR3 in DNA: TGTGCCAGCAGTGGAACCGGGACAGGGAATTCACCCCTCCACTTT. It specifies CASSGTGTGNSPLHF.

The gene calls are TRBV5-1 and TRBJ2-7, with D maybe TRBD2 (6 bases). CDR1 and CDR2 from the germline V gene are SGHRS and YFSETQ. V lost 1 base to trimming and J lost 3 bases, with 11 bases between them. The length of the CDR3 is 14 residues. CDR3 in DNA: TGCGCCAGCAGCTTGAATCCGGGAGACTACGAGCAGTACTTC. Protein: CASSLNPGDYEQYF.